This T cell receptor beta chain was captured by sequencing in a study of hypomethylating agent response in myelodysplastic syndrome. Looking at the study overall: Response meant complete response or hematologic improvement; all other patients were non-responders.

CDR3 length equals 15 residues. Germline V gene sequence: CDR1 SGHTA, CDR2 FQGNSA. Trimming stripped 8 bases from V and 3 bases from J, with 19 bases between. General study points: Responders gained more novel clonotypes; non-responders had more contracted clonotypes after treatment.

As processed by the authors: Previously reported viral-epitope specificity per VDJdb covered about 1.8% of 168,753 unique clonotypes. Profiling relied on immunoSEQ multiplex PCR, and the TCRdb table lists in-frame clones only, not all of them. The V and J calls and the clone size are those of that table, but D and trimming were determined from the DNA. This table has about 6,600 clones, approximately 78% appearing once. No T-cell subset sorting was done; bone marrow was analyzed in bulk. With regard to this clone: Its matching antigen is unknown.

The sample was bone marrow, taken before or after starting hypomethylating agent treatment for myelodysplastic syndrome (not recorded which). The receptor comes from a human donor with myelodysplastic syndrome. The chain joins TRBV7-2 to TRBJ2-5; D may be TRBD2 (7 bases). CDR3: CASGLGGGKEETQYF. In DNA, the CDR3 is TGTGCCAGCGGCCTGGGAGGGGGGAAGGAAGAGACCCAGTACTTC.